A selection of T cell receptor beta chains follows, all from one sample in a study of T-cell memory formation after mild COVID-19. Via MiXCR, TCRdb re-called the 5' RACE reads, giving one row per CDR3 protein. The sample lists some 270,000 distinct CDR3 sequences; about 16% were seen once. The sample comprised PBMCs or a T cell subset sorted from them (not recorded which). Receptors originate from an adult woman who had mild COVID-19 (a few samples of this study predate the infection). Cell type and time point are not known. Each CDR3 is given with its conserved first and last residue. A D gene is named only where the DNA matches it firmly. Size tells how often a clone was seen (once, few, many) or the class of an expanded clone, and some rows leave it out.

TRBD1	TRBJ2-5	.	15	TRBV5-5	TGTGCCAGCAGCGGCGACAGAGGGGACAGAGAGACCCAGTACTTC	CASSGDRGDRETQYF
.	TRBJ2-6	many	15	TRBV20-1	TGCAGTGCTTCTCCAGGGATCTCTGGGGCCAACGTCCTGACTTTC	CSASPGISGANVLTF
.	TRBJ2-5	.	11	TRBV3-1	TGTGCCAGCAGCCAAGATGATCAAGCATGGTTC	CASSQDDQAWF
TRBD1	TRBJ1-2	few	14	TRBV5-1	TGCGCCAGCAGCTTTGGGACAGAACTCTATGGCTACACCTTC	CASSFGTELYGYTF
.	TRBJ1-4	once	16	TRBV7-6	TGTGCCAGCAGCTTAAGGCCCAGGGGAACTAATGAAAAACTGTTTTTT	CASSLRPRGTNEKLFF
.	TRBJ1-3	.	14	TRBV6-4	TGTGCCGGGGAAGGACGGAACTCTGGAAACACCATATATTTT	CAGEGRNSGNTIYF
TRBD2	TRBJ2-4	.	15	TRBV7-9	TGTGCCAGCAGCCCCAGGTGGGGCGGGAGGAACATTCAGTACTTC	CASSPRWGGRNIQYF
.	TRBJ2-7	few	9	TRBV9	TGCATGGGGGGATACGAGCAGTACTTC	CMGGYEQYF
.	TRBJ2-7	many	14	TRBV6-6	TGTGCCAGCATCCAACAGGGGAGCGGGAACGAGCAGTACTTC	CASIQQGSGNEQYF
.	TRBJ1-1	few	11	TRBV12-3/TRBV12-4	TGTGCCAGCAAGCTGAGGGGTGAAGCTTTCTTT	CASKLRGEAFF
TRBD1	TRBJ1-5	.	16	TRBV12-3/TRBV12-4	TGTGCCAGCAGTCCCGGTCCGGGACAGGGGGAACAGCCCCAGCATTTT	CASSPGPGQGEQPQHF
.	TRBJ2-2	few	14	TRBV24-1	TGTGCCACCAGTGATAGCCGCACCACCGGGGAGCTGTTTTTT	CATSDSRTTGELFF
TRBD2	TRBJ2-7	.	16	TRBV12-3/TRBV12-4	TGTGCCAGCAGTTTAAAAGCGGGGGTCACCGCGTGGGAGCAGTACTTC	CASSLKAGVTAWEQYF
TRBD1	TRBJ2-2	few	15	TRBV11-2	TGTGCCAGCAGCGGTTGGACAGGGGGCAGCGGGGAGCTGTTTTTT	CASSGWTGGSGELFF
.	TRBJ2-5	.	14	TRBV12-3/TRBV12-4	TGTGCCAGCAGTTTCGCAGGGCACCAAGAGACCCAGTACTTC	CASSFAGHQETQYF
.	TRBJ2-1	.	14	TRBV3-1	TGTGCCAGCAGCCAAGATTTTGCGGTTGGTGAGCAGTTCTTC	CASSQDFAVGEQFF
.	TRBJ1-2	.	15	TRBV14	TGTGCCAGCAGCCAAGATGCGGGTCAGAACTATGGCTACACCTTC	CASSQDAGQNYGYTF
.	TRBJ1-2	few	13	TRBV12-3/TRBV12-4	TGTGCCAGCAGTTTCGAGGACTACTATGGCTACACCTTC	CASSFEDYYGYTF
TRBD1	TRBJ1-1	few	14	TRBV5-1	TGCGCCAGCTCCGGGACAGGGAGTAACACTGAAGCTTTCTTT	CASSGTGSNTEAFF
TRBD2	TRBJ2-7	.	14	TRBV9	TGTGCCAGCAGCTATAGCGGGAGTATCGACGAGCAGTACTTC	CASSYSGSIDEQYF
.	TRBJ1-2	.	14	TRBV4-2	TGTGCCAGCACCCGACGAGGGGATGTACATGGCTACACCTTC	CASTRRGDVHGYTF
.	TRBJ1-5	.	14	TRBV12-3/TRBV12-4	TGTGCCAGCAGTTCCGGACTGAGCAATCAGCCCCAGCATTTT	CASSSGLSNQPQHF
TRBD1	TRBJ2-5	.	14	TRBV5-1	TGCGCCAGCAGCCCGGGACAGGTCCAAGAGACCCAGTACTTC	CASSPGQVQETQYF
.	TRBJ1-2	few	14	TRBV14	TGTGCCAGCAGCCGACCCGCCGGGGACTATGGCTACACCTTC	CASSRPAGDYGYTF
.	TRBJ1-5	few	14	TRBV9	TGTGCCAGCAGTGTGACAAAGGGCACAGATACGCAGCATTTT	CASSVTKGTDTQHF
TRBD1	TRBJ1-1	.	15	TRBV7-2	TGTGCCAGCAGCTTAGCCGGGACAGGGGGCACTGAAGCTTTCTTT	CASSLAGTGGTEAFF
.	TRBJ2-3	few	16	TRBV12-3/TRBV12-4	TGTGCCAGCAGCCTCCGCCGCGCGGGTGGACCAGATACGCAGTATTTT	CASSLRRAGGPDTQYF
.	TRBJ2-2	many	16	TRBV27	TGTGCCAGCAGTCCGCAAGGGACAACTAACACCGGGGAGCTGTTTTTT	CASSPQGTTNTGELFF